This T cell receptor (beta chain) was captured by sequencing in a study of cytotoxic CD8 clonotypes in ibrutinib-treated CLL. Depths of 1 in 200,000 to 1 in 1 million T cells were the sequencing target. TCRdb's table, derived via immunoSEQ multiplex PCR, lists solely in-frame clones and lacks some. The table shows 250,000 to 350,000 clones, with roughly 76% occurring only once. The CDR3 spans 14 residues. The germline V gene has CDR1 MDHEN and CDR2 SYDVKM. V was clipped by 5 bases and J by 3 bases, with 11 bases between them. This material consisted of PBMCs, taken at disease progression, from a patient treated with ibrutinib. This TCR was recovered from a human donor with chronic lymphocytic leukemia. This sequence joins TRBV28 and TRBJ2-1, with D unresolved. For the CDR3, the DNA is TGTGCCAGCAGTCCCCTTGGGGTCTACAATGAGCAGTTCTTC. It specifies CASSPLGVYNEQFF.